The sequence of this TCR beta chain was determined in a study of blood T cell repertoires in COVID-19 (dated by TCRdb to 2019 to 2021). Describing the broader study: The collaborator samples originated in the United States, Italy and Spain and spanned the acute and convalescent phases of COVID-19. The material from the prospective study consisted of cDNA or gDNA derived from T cells, B-cell-depleted T cells, or PBMCs. Deeply sampled blood TCRbeta repertoires from subjects exposed to, actively infected with, or recovered from COVID-19 were included in the dataset. The repertoires were released in a freely available public database intended as a resource for research on the immune response to SARS-CoV-2. The samples were drawn from the first 160 participants of the ongoing ImmuneRACE study and from over 950 subjects provided by 6 global collaborators. The sample metadata nearly always contained a de-identified subject ID, COVID-19 status, age in years and sex. Where available, HLA class I and class II types were taken from metadata supplied by the sample provider and were not determined by assay-based typing. The paper's findings and limits, for the study overall: How much clinical and demographic metadata was included differed by source and by participant, and the metadata was provided uncurated.

CDR1 ENHRY and CDR2 SYGVKD are derived from the germline V gene. The CDR3 holds 12 amino acids from the cysteine to the phenylalanine. Of the read, only the CDR3 DNA is kept; its 36 bases are in frame from base 1. A distance of 13 bases separates the germline ends of V and J, which lose 7 bases and 7 bases respectively. TCRbeta CDR3 regions were amplified from genomic DNA using the immunoSEQ Assay, a bias-controlled multiplex PCR. Under the source paper's analysis protocol: Within the assay, amplification of reference gene primers was used to estimate how many nucleated cells each sample contained. To quantify the absolute abundance of each unique TCRbeta CDR3 rearrangement, sequence reads were collapsed and filtered. For each sample, productive Simpson clonality was calculated as the square root of Simpson's diversity index over productive rearrangements. TCRdb's version of the immuneACCESS table is confined to in-frame rearrangements and falls short of the full clone set. An unresolved V gene accounts for under half of the shortfall where checked; the remainder is of unknown origin. V, J and clone size were drawn from that table, and D and trimming were deduced from the DNA. The sample records about 41,000 clones, about 85% of which are singletons. The ten top clones hold under 4.5% of the sample.

The collaborating institutions used their own protocols to collect whole blood in K2EDTA tubes. For TCRbeta analysis, collaborators shipped samples in one of three forms: frozen whole blood, isolated PBMCs, or DNA extracted from either of those sample types. As to this clone: Its binding antigen is unknown. Qualities for individual bases were not recorded, and no much larger clone is one base off.

This receptor chain uses TRBV10-3 and TRBJ1-2; a weak D assignment points to TRBD1 (6 bases agree). This receptor was obtained from a man aged 55 to 69 with acute or convalescent COVID-19. Material: peripheral blood. The encoded CDR3 is CAITMTGGGYTF. In nucleotides, the sequence is TGTGCCATCACCATGACAGGAGGTGGCTACACCTTC.